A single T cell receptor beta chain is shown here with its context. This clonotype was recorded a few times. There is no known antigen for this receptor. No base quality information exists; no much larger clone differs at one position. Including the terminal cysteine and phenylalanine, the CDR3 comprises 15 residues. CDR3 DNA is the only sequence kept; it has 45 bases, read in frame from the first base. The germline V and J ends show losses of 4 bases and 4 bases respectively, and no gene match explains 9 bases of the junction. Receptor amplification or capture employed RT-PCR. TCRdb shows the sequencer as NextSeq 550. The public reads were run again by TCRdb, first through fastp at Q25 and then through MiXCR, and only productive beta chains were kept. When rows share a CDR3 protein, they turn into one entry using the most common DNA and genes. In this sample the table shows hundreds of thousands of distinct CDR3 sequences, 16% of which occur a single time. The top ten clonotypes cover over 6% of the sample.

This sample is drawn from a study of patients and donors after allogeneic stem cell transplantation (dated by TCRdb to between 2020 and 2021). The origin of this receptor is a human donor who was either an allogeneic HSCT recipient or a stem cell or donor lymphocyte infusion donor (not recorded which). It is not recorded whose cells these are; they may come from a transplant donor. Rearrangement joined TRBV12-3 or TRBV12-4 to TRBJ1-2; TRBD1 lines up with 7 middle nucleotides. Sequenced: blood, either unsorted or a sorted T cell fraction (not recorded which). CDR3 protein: CASSSPSTGSYGYTF. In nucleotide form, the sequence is TGTGCCAGCAGTTCCCCCTCGACAGGGAGCTATGGCTACACCTTC.